Listed below are T cell receptor beta chains from one sample, sequenced in a study of vaccination and CD4 T cells after COVID-19. TCRdb reprocessed the PCR reads with MiXCR, giving one entry per CDR3 protein. The sample has tens of thousands of distinct CDR3 sequences, 30% to 35% seen once; the top ten hold approximately 10%. Their specific antigens are unknown. This sample comprised CD4+ T cells from blood, cultured in vitro, obtained about 7 months after SARS-CoV-2 vaccination. The receptors here all came from a human donor who had recovered from COVID-19. Each CDR3 is given without its conserved first and last residue.

v_gene	j_gene	len	CDR3aa
TRBV20-1	TRBJ2-5	11	SALVDTQETQY
TRBV7-2	TRBJ2-5	13	ASSTQTGWEETQY
TRBV7-6	TRBJ2-2	13	ASSLISAGTGELF
TRBV7-2	TRBJ1-4	12	ASSNGQGNEKLF
TRBV27	TRBJ2-3	12	ASTPTITSDTQY
TRBV7-3	TRBJ2-3	17	ASSAAAGTSGGSTDTQY
TRBV27	TRBJ1-2	13	ASSLATGGLGGYT
TRBV7-8	TRBJ2-7	15	ASSLRPGRSSSYEQY
TRBV7-2	TRBJ2-3	11	ASSLMGTDTQY
TRBV19	TRBJ1-1	14	ATSDRGNIENTEAF
TRBV24-1	TRBJ1-5	14	ATSDSDRGGRQPQH
TRBV6-1	TRBJ1-2	13	ASSSGWEFLGGYT
TRBV10-3	TRBJ2-1	9	AIGGGNEQF
TRBV29-1	TRBJ1-3	11	SVAGTRGNTIY